Reported below is one TCR beta chain. The antigen is unknown. This sample is part of a study of cytomegalovirus exposure and HLA in healthy donors. Overall study findings and caveats: Later on, an analysis found that several of the most significant clusters appeared to be linked to common viral pathogens, which included parvovirus B19. Most CMV-associated TCR beta chains appeared HLA-restricted in a later analysis. Owing to their indistinguishability, certain V segments, notably TRBV6-2 and TRBV6-3, were excluded. Clonal expansion, a later analysis showed, was greater in HLA-associated TCR beta chains than in equally common others.

V was pared by 8 bases and J by 3 bases, with 5 bases of the junction left unmatched. Per the germline V gene, CDR1 is MNHNS and CDR2 is SASEGT. This CDR3 has 14 residues. It was with 60 Vbeta and 13 Jbeta primers that the PCR ran. The method was immunoSEQ multiplex PCR; TCRdb's version includes in-frame clones alone and lacks a portion of them. The sample has over 150,000 clones; roughly four fifths are singletons. This sequence was found in a woman under 30 in good health and CMV-seronegative. The J gene is TRBJ1-4, the V gene TRBV6-1; 8 bases line up with TRBD1. The source material was PBMCs. Here the CDR3 DNA reads TGTGCCAGCGCACTGACAGGGGCTAATGAAAAACTGTTTTTT. It specifies CASALTGANEKLFF.